What follows are 5 T cell receptor beta chains derived from one specimen sequenced in a study of identical twins. MiXCR was run by TCRdb on the 5' RACE reads, yielding one entry per CDR3 protein. Of 430,000 or so distinct CDR3 sequences listed, 20% to 25% were seen once; the top ten hold roughly 2.8%. This same sample was also taken into another study, of T cells expressing NK-cell markers.

Material for sequencing was CD4+ T cells sorted from blood. The receptors derive from a woman between 18 and 29 years old in good health.

The chain uses TRBV6-6 and TRBJ2-7, with D possibly TRBD1 on 6 matching bases. Germline V gives CDR1 MNHNY, CDR2 SVGAGI (reference sequence). The CDR3 is 13 residues long. V dropped 6 bases and J dropped 5 bases, with 14 bases sitting between them. The CDR3 here is CASSDRQGNEQYF. The CDR3 region has the DNA TGTGCCAGCAGCGACCGCCAGGGGAACGAGCAGTACTTC.

The rearrangement uses TRBV2 and TRBJ2-7; D unresolved. Trimming shortened V by 6 bases and J by 3 bases, and 18 bases separated the two germline ends. Germline V gives CDR1 SNHLY, CDR2 FYNNEI. The CDR3 is 15 residues long. CDR3 bases: TGTGCCAGCAGCCCCCCGGGCGACCCTAGCTACGAGCAGTACTTC. This translates into CASSPPGDPSYEQYF.

This clonotype was seen a few times. This chain joins TRBV12-3 or TRBV12-4 and TRBJ2-3; perhaps TRBD1 as D (5 bases). V was pared by 4 bases and J by 7 bases, with 12 bases between. The CDR3 loop spans 13 amino acids. The CDR3 DNA follows: TGTGCCAGCAGTTCCCGACAGTTACATACGCAGTATTTT. It specifies CASSSRQLHTQYF.

This clonotype has a handful of counts. This chain uses TRBV12-3 or TRBV12-4 with TRBJ1-1, with TRBD1 matching 8 bases. The CDR3 runs 12 residues. V was pared by 5 bases and J by 8 bases, with 4 bases of the junction left unmatched. CDR3 in DNA: TGTGCCAGCAGTCCGACAGGGGTCGAAGCTTTCTTT. This codes for CASSPTGVEAFF.

The sample holds a few counts of this clonotype. The rearrangement uses TRBV25-1 and TRBJ1-1, with 7 bases identical to TRBD1. The germline V gene has CDR1 MGHDK and CDR2 SYGVNS. With V trimmed by 6 bases and J by 0 bases, 4 bases remained unmatched. The CDR3 is 14 amino acids. The CDR3 spells CASRKTGMNTEAFF. The CDR3 coding sequence is TGTGCCAGCAGGAAGACAGGGATGAACACTGAAGCTTTCTTT.